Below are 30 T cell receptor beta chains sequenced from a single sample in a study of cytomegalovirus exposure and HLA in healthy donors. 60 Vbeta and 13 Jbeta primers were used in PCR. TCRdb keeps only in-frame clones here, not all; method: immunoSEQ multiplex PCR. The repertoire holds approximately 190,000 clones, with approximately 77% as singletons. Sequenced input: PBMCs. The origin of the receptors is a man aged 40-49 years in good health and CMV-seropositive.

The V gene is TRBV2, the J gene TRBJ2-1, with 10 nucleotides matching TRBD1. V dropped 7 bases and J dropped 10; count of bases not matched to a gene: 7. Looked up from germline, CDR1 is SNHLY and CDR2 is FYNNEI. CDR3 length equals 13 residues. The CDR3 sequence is CASNRQGAEEQFF. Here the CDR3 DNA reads TGTGCCAGCAACCGACAGGGGGCGGAGGAGCAGTTCTTC.

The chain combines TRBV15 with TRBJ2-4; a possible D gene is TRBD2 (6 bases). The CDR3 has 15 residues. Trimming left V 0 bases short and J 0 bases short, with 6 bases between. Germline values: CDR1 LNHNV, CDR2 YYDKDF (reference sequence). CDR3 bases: TGTGCCACCAGCAGAGAGGGACTAGCCAAAAACATTCAGTACTTC. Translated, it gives CATSREGLAKNIQYF.

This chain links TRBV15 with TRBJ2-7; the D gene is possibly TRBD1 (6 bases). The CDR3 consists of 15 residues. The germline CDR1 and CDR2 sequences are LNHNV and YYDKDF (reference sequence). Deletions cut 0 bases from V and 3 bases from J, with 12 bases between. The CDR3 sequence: CATSREGGRFYEQYF. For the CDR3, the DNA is TGTGCCACCAGCAGAGAAGGGGGTCGGTTCTACGAGCAGTACTTC.

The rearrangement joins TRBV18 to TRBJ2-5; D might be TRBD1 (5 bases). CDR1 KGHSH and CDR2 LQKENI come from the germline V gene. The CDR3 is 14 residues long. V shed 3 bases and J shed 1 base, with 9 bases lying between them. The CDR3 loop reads CASSPQGLQETQYF. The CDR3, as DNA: TGTGCCAGCTCACCCCAGGGCCTCCAAGAGACCCAGTACTTC.

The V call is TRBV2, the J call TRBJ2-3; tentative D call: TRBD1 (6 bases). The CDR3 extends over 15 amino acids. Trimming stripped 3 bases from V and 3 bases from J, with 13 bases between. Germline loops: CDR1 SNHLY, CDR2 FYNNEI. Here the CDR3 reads CASSEVGHTTDTQYF. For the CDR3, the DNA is TGTGCCAGCAGTGAGGTGGGACATACAACAGATACGCAGTATTTT.

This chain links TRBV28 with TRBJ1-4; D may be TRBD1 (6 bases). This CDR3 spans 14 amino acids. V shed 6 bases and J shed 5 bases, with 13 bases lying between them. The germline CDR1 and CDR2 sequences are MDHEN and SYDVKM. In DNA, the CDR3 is TGTGCCAGCAGCTCCGGGACACTCAATGAAAAACTGTTTTTT. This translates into CASSSGTLNEKLFF.

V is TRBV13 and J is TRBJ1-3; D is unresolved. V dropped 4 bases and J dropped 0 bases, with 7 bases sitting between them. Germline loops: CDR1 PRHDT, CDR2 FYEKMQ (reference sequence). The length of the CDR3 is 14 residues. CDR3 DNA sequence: TGTGCCAGCAGCTCAGCGAGCTCTGGAAACACCATATATTTT. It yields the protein CASSSASSGNTIYF.

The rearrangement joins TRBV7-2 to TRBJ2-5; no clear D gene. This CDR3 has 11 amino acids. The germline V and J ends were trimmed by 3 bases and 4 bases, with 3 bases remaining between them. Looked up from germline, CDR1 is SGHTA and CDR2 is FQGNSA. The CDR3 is CASSFRETQYF. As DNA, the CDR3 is TGTGCCAGCAGCTTCCGAGAGACCCAGTACTTC.

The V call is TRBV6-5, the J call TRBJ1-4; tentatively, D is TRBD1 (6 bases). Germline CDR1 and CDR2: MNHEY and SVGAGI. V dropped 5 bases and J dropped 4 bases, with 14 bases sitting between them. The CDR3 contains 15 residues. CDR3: CASSSPTGDNEKLFF. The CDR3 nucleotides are TGTGCCAGCAGTAGCCCGACAGGAGATAATGAAAAACTGTTTTTT.

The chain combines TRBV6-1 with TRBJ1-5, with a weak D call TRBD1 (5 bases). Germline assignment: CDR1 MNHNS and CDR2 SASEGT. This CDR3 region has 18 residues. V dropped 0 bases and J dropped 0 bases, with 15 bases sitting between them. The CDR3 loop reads CASSEALRGVYSNQPQHF. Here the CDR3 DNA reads TGTGCCAGCAGTGAAGCGCTTCGGGGGGTGTATAGCAATCAGCCCCAGCATTTT.

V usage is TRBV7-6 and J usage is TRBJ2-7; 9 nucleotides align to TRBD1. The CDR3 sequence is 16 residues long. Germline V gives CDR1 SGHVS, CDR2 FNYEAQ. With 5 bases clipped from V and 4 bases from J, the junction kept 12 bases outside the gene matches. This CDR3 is CASSPRAGTGRYEQYF. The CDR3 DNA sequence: TGTGCCAGCAGCCCAAGGGCCGGGACAGGGAGGTACGAGCAGTACTTC. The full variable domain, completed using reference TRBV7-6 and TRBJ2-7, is GAGVSQSPRYKVTKRGQDVALRCDPISGHVSLYWYRQALGQGPEFLTYFNYEAQQDKSGLPNDRFSAERPEGSISTLTIQRTEQRDSAMYRCASSPRAGTGRYEQYFGPGTRLTVT.

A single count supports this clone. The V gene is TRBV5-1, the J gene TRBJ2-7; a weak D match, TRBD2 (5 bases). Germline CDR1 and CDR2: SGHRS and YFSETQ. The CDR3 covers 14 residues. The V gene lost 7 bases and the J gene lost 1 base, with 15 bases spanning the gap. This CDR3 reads CASRLWEWSYEQYF. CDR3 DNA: TGCGCCAGCCGTTTGTGGGAGTGGTCCTACGAGCAGTACTTC. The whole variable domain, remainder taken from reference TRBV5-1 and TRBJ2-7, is KAGVTQTPRYLIKTRGQQVTLSCSPISGHRSVSWYQQTPGQGLQFLFEYFSETQRNKGNFPGRFSGRQFSNSRSEMNVSTLELGDSALYLCASRLWEWSYEQYFGPGTRLTVT.

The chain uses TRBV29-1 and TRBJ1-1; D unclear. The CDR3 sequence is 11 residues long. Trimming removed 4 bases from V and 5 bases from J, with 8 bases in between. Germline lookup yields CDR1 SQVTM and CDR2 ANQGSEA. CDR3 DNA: TGCAGCGTTGTGGGCCAGACTGAAGCTTTCTTT. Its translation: CSVVGQTEAFF. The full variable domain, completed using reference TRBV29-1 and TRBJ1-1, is SAVISQKPSRDICQRGTSLTIQCQVDSQVTMMFWYRQQPGQSLTLIATANQGSEATYESGFVIDKFPISRPNLTFSTLTVSNMSPEDSSIYLCSVVGQTEAFFGQGTRLTVV.

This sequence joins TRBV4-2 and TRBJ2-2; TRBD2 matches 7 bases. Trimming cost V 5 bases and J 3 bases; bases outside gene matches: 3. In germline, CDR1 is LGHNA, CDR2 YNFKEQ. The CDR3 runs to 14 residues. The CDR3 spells CASSLGGDTGELFF. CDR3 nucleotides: TGTGCCAGCAGCTTGGGGGGGGACACCGGGGAGCTGTTTTTT.

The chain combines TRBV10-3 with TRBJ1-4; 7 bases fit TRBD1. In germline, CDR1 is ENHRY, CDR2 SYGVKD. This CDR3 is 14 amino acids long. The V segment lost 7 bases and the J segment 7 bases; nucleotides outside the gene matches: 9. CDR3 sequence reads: CAIIPPDRVEKLFF. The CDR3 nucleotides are TGTGCCATCATCCCACCCGACAGGGTTGAAAAACTGTTTTTT.

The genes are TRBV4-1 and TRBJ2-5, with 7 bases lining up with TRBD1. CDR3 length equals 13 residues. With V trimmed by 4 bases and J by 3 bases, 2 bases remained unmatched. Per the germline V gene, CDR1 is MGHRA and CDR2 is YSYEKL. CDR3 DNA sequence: TGCGCCAGCAGCCTAACAGGGGAAGAGACCCAGTACTTC. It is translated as CASSLTGEETQYF.

CDR3 in DNA: TGTGCCAGCAGTGAAGGGGGGCAGCCCCAGCATTTT. Translating gives CASSEGGQPQHF. The rearrangement uses TRBV25-1 and TRBJ1-5; possibly TRBD1 for D (5 bases). Trimming took off 2 bases at V and 7 bases at J, with 6 bases between the two ends. Germline assignment: CDR1 MGHDK and CDR2 SYGVNS. The CDR3 runs 12 residues. The full variable domain, completed using reference TRBV25-1 and TRBJ1-5, is EADIYQTPRYLVIGTGKKITLECSQTMGHDKMYWYQQDPGMELHLIHYSYGVNSTEKGDLSSESTVSRIRTEHFPLTLESARPSHTSQYLCASSEGGQPQHFGDGTRLSIL.

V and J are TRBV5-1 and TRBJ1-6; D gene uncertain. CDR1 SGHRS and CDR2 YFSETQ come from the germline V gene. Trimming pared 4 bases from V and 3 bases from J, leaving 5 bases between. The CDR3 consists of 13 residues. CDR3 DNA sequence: TGCGCCAGCAGCCTACGCTATAATTCACCCCTCCACTTT. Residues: CASSLRYNSPLHF. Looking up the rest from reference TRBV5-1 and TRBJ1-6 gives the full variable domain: KAGVTQTPRYLIKTRGQQVTLSCSPISGHRSVSWYQQTPGQGLQFLFEYFSETQRNKGNFPGRFSGRQFSNSRSEMNVSTLELGDSALYLCASSLRYNSPLHFGNGTRLTVT.

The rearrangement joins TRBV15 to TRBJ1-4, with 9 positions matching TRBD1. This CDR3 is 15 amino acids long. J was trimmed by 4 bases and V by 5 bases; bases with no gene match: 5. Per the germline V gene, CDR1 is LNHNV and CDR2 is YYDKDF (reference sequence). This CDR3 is CATSQGQGGNEKLFF. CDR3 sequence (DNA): TGTGCCACCAGCCAGGGACAGGGTGGTAATGAAAAACTGTTTTTT.

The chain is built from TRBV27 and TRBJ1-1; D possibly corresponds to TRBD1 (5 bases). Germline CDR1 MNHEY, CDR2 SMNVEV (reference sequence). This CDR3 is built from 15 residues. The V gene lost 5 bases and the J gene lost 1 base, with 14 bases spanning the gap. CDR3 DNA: TGTGCCAGCAGTCCTGGGACTTACGGGAACACTGAAGCTTTCTTT. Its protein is CASSPGTYGNTEAFF.

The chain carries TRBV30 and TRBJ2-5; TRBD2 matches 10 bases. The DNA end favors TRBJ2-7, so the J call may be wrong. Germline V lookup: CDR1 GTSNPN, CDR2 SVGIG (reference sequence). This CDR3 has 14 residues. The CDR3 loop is CAWSGGTSVYEQYF. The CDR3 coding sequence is TGTGCCTGGAGTGGTGGGACTAGCGTTTACGAGCAGTACTTC.

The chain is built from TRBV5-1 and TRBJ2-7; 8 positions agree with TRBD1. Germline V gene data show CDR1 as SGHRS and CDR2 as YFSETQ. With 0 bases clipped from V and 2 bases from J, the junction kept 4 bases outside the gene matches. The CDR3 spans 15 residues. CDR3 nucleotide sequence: TGCGCCAGCAGCTTGGGGACAGGGTTAACCTACGAGCAGTACTTC. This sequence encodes CASSLGTGLTYEQYF.

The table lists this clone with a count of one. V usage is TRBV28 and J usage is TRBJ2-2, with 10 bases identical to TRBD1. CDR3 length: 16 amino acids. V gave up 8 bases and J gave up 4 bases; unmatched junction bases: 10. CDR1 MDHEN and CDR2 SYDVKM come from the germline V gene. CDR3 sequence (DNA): TGTGCCAGCGGAAGACAGGGGGCGCGGATCACCGGGGAGCTGTTTTTT. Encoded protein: CASGRQGARITGELFF.

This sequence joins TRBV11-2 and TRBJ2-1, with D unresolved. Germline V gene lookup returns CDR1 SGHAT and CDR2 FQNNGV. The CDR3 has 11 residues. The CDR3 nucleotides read TGTAGCACGAGCTCCTACAATGAGCAGTTCTTC. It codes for CSTSSYNEQFF.

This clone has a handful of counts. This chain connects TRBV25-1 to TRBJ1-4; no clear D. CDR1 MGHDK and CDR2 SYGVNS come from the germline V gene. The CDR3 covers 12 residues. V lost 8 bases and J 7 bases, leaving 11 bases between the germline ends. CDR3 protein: CASRRGSEKLFF. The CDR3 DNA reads TGTGCCAGCCGACGCGGATCTGAAAAACTGTTTTTT.

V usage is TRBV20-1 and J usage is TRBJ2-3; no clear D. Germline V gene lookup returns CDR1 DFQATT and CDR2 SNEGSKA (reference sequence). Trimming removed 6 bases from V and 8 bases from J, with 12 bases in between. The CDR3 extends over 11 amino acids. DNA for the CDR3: TGCAGTGCCCGCCAGTCACGTACGCAGTATTTT. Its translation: CSARQSRTQYF.

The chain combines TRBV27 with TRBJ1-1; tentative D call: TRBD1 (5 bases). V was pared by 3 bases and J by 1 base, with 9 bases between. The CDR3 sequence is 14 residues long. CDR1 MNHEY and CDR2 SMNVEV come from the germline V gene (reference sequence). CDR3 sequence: CASSLLGGNTEAFF. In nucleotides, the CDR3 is TGTGCCAGCAGTTTGTTGGGGGGGAACACTGAAGCTTTCTTT.

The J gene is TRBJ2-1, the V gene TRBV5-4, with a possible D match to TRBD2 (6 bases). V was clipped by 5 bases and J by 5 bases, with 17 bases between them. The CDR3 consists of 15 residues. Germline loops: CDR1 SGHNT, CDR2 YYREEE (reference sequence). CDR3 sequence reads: CASSYEWGDHNEQFF. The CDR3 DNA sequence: TGTGCCAGCAGTTACGAGTGGGGGGACCACAATGAGCAGTTCTTC.

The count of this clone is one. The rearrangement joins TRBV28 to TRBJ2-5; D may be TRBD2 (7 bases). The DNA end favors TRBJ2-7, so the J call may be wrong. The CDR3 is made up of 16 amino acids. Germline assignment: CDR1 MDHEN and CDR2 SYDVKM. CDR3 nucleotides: TGTGCCAGCAGTTCCCCGGGGGCGGGAGATAGGCACGAGCAGTACTTC. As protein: CASSSPGAGDRHEQYF.

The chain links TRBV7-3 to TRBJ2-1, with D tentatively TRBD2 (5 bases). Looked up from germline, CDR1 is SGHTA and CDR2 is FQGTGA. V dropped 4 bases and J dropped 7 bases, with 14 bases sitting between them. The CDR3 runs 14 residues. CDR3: CASSYRGAKNEQFF. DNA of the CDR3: TGTGCCAGCAGCTACCGGGGAGCAAAGAATGAGCAGTTCTTC.